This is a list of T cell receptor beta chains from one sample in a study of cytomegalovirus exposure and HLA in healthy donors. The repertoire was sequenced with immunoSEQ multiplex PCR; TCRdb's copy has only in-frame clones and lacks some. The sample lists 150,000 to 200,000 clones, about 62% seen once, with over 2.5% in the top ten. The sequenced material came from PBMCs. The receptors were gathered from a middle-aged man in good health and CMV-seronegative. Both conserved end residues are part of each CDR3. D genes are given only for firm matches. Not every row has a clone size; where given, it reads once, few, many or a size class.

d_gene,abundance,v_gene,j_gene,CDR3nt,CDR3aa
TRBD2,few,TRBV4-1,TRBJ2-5,TGCGCCAGCAGCCGAATAGCGGGAGTGGGGCAAGAGACCCAGTACTTC,CASSRIAGVGQETQYF
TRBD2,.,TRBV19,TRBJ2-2,TGTGCCAGTAGTATAATAGGACTAGCGGGATGGGGCGACACCGGGGAGCTGTTTTTT,CASSIIGLAGWGDTGELFF
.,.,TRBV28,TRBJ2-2,TGTGCCAGCAGTTTCATCGGGGAGCTGTTTTTT,CASSFIGELFF
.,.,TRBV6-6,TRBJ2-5,TGTGCCAGCAGCCTGAGGGTTCAGACCCAGTACTTC,CASSLRVQTQYF
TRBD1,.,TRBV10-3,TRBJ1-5,TGTGCCATCAGCCCAGGACAGGACGCTAATCAGCCCCAGCATTTT,CAISPGQDANQPQHF
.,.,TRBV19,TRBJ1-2,TGTGCCAGTAGTATTACGGCAGGGTCTGGCTACACCTTC,CASSITAGSGYTF
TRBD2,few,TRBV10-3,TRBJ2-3,TGTGCCATCAGCCCCGCGGGCGGGGGGGCAGGAGATACGCAGTATTTT,CAISPAGGGAGDTQYF
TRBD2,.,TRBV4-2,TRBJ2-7,TGTGCCAGCAGCCAAGAAGTCGCGGGAGGGACCCACGAGCAGTACTTC,CASSQEVAGGTHEQYF
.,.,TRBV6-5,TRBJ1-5,TGTGCCAGCCGGGGGACTGAAAATCAGCCCCAGCATTTT,CASRGTENQPQHF
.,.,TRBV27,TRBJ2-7,TGTGCCAGCAGTTTAAGAGGCAGGGGCTACGAGCAGTACTTC,CASSLRGRGYEQYF
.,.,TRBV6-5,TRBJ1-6,TGTGCCAGCAGAAAGAGCTCCTATAATTCACCCCTCCACTTT,CASRKSSYNSPLHF
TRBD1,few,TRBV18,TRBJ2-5,TGTGCCAGCTCACCACCGAGGAAGGGGGCCGAACTAGAGACCCAGTACTTC,CASSPPRKGAELETQYF
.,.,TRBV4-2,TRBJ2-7,TGTGCCAGCAGCCGACCCCTGGGGCAGGTCGCCTACGAGCAGTACTTC,CASSRPLGQVAYEQYF
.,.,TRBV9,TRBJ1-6,TGTGCCAGCAGCGTAGCATGGGACAAGGATTCACCCCTCCACTTT,CASSVAWDKDSPLHF
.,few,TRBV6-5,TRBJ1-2,TGTGCCAGCAGGGGACAAAGCCGAGTTGGCTACACCTTC,CASRGQSRVGYTF
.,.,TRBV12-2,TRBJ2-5,TGTGCAAGTCGCTTAGAGGCAGGGTTAGAGACCCAGTACTTC,CASRLEAGLETQYF
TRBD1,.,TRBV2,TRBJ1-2,TGTGCCAGCATCGGGACAGGGGCCTCCACTAACTATGGCTACACCTTC,CASIGTGASTNYGYTF
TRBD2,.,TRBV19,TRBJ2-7,TGTGCCAGTAGGAGAGGACTAGCGGACTCCTACGAGCAGTACTTC,CASRRGLADSYEQYF
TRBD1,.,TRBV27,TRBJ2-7,TGTGCCAGCAGTTCCCGGGACAGGGTCCACGAGCAGTACTTC,CASSSRDRVHEQYF
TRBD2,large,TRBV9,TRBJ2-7,TGTGCCAGCAGCGTGGGCGGGAGCTTCAACGAGCAGTACTTC,CASSVGGSFNEQYF
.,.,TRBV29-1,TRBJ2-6,TGCAGCGCTGGGACGGGGGGCCTTGGGGCCAACGTCCTGACTTTC,CSAGTGGLGANVLTF
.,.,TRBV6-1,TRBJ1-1,TGTGCCAGCAGTCGATGGAGCACTGAAGCTTTCTTT,CASSRWSTEAFF
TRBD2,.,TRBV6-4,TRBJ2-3,TGTGCCAGCAGTCCGTGGACTAGCGGGGGGGCCTGGAGGTATTTT,CASSPWTSGGAWRYF
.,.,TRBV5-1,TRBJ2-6,TGCGCCAGCGCTAAGAGGGAATCTGGGGCCAACGTCCTGACTTTC,CASAKRESGANVLTF
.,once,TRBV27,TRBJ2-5,TGTGCCACCAGACAGCTACTCCAAGAGACCCAGTACTTC,CATRQLLQETQYF
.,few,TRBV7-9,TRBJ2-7,TGTGCCAGCAGCTCTGCAAGGGCCCGAGGGAAAGCCTACGAGCAGTACTTC,CASSSARARGKAYEQYF
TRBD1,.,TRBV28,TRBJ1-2,TGTGCCAGCAGTGTACCGCAGGGGGCTCAAGGCTACACCTTC,CASSVPQGAQGYTF
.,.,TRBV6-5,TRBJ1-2,TGTGCCAGCAGTTACGACAGTTACTATGGCTACACCTTC,CASSYDSYYGYTF
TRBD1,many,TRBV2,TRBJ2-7,TGTGCCAGGCAGAAACTGACAGGGTTCAACGAGCAGTACTTC,CARQKLTGFNEQYF
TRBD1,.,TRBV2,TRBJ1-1,TGTGCCAGCAGTGAAGGGACAGGGATGAACACTGAAGCTTTCTTT,CASSEGTGMNTEAFF
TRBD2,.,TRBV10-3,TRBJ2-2,TGTGCCACATCCGGGACTAGCGCGAGGAGGGAGCTGTTTTTT,CATSGTSARRELFF
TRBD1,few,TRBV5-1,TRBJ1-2,TGCGCCAGCAGCCCAGGACAGGGGGCGGGCGGCTACACCTTC,CASSPGQGAGGYTF
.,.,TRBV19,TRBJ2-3,TGTGCCAGTAGTCCCAGGGGTTGGTTATCCACAGATACGCAGTATTTT,CASSPRGWLSTDTQYF